This is a list of T cell receptor beta chains from one sample in a study of cytomegalovirus exposure and HLA in healthy donors. Data came from immunoSEQ multiplex PCR; TCRdb stores just in-frame clones and leaves some out. The sample has 110,000 or so clones; around nine tenths are singletons. Sequencing was carried out using PBMCs. The receptors were gathered from a man aged 18 to 35 in good health and CMV-seropositive. CDR3s include the opening cysteine and the closing phenylalanine or tryptophan. The order of the fields is clone size, J gene, D gene, CDR3 length, V gene, CDR3 protein, CDR3 DNA. The D gene is left open where the match is weak. Part of the rows lack a size; the others show once, few, many or a class for expanded clones.

>NA|TRBJ2-5|TRBD1|19|TRBV4-1
CASSITPGQGVKYQETQYF
TGCGCCAGCAGCATAACTCCGGGGCAGGGGGTAAAGTACCAAGAGACCCAGTACTTC
>NA|TRBJ2-3|NA|14|TRBV6-4
CASSEAGAGDTQYF
TGTGCCAGCAGTGAGGCGGGGGCGGGAGATACGCAGTATTTT
>NA|TRBJ2-1|TRBD1|14|TRBV25-1
CASSPGTGDNEQFF
TGTGCCAGCAGCCCCGGGACAGGGGACAATGAGCAGTTCTTC
>once|TRBJ1-4|NA|15|TRBV5-1
CASSLSREVTEKLFF
TGCGCCAGCAGCTTGTCCAGGGAGGTTACTGAAAAACTGTTTTTT
>NA|TRBJ1-1|TRBD1|16|TRBV7-6
CASSEIGQGANTEAFF
TGTGCCAGCAGCGAGATTGGACAGGGGGCTAACACTGAAGCTTTCTTT
>NA|TRBJ1-6|NA|18|TRBV28
CASSPRIRGGSYNSPLHF
TGTGCCAGCAGTCCGCGGATAAGGGGGGGCTCCTATAATTCACCCCTCCACTTT
>NA|TRBJ1-5|NA|16|TRBV15
CATSREWGVSNQPQHF
TGTGCCACCAGCAGGGAATGGGGGGTCAGCAATCAGCCCCAGCATTTT
>few|TRBJ1-5|NA|16|TRBV15
CATSREAPGIYQPQHF
TGTGCCACCAGCAGAGAGGCCCCCGGGATCTATCAGCCCCAGCATTTT
>NA|TRBJ2-5|NA|14|TRBV5-6
CASSLGGSQETQYF
TGTGCCAGCAGCTTGGGGGGCAGCCAAGAGACCCAGTACTTC
>NA|TRBJ2-7|TRBD2|14|TRBV28
CASRLAGGTYEQYF
TGTGCCAGCAGATTAGCGGGGGGAACCTACGAGCAGTACTTC
>NA|TRBJ2-7|NA|15|TRBV5-1
CASSVGQTSSYEQYF
TGCGCCAGCAGCGTTGGGCAAACTTCGTCCTACGAGCAGTACTTC
>NA|TRBJ1-1|NA|16|TRBV4-1
CASSQYRGGMNTEAFF
TGCGCCAGCAGCCAATATCGGGGGGGAATGAACACTGAAGCTTTCTTT
>NA|TRBJ1-1|NA|13|TRBV6-4
CASSGGTPREAFF
TGTGCCAGCAGTGGGGGGACACCCCGTGAAGCTTTCTTT
>few|TRBJ1-6|TRBD1|16|TRBV5-1
CASSPQGGGSVSPLHF
TGCGCCAGCAGCCCCCAAGGAGGGGGCAGCGTTTCACCCCTCCACTTT
>NA|TRBJ2-1|TRBD2|15|TRBV7-2
CASSSTSGPYTEQFF
TGTGCCAGCAGCTCTACTAGCGGTCCGTACACTGAGCAGTTCTTC
>NA|TRBJ1-1|TRBD1|14|TRBV7-9
CASTDRDRVSEAFF
TGTGCCAGCACCGACCGGGACAGGGTTAGTGAAGCTTTCTTT
>NA|TRBJ2-2|TRBD2|18|TRBV6-1
CASSETLAGALNTGELFF
TGTGCCAGCAGTGAAACCTTAGCGGGGGCCCTGAACACCGGGGAGCTGTTTTTT
>NA|TRBJ2-1|TRBD2|16|TRBV14
CASSRSRDYPMYEQFF
TGTGCCAGCAGCCGAAGCCGGGACTACCCTATGTATGAGCAGTTCTTC
>NA|TRBJ2-3|TRBD2|16|TRBV5-1
CASSSLTSGGKDTQYF
TGCGCCAGCAGCTCCCTGACTAGCGGGGGTAAAGATACGCAGTATTTT
>NA|TRBJ1-2|TRBD1|14|TRBV6-6
CASSGQGGDYGYTF
TGTGCCAGCAGTGGACAGGGAGGGGACTATGGCTACACCTTC
>NA|TRBJ2-1|TRBD1|15|TRBV6-5
CASRLRDSSYNEQFF
TGTGCCAGCAGGCTTCGGGACAGCTCCTACAATGAGCAGTTCTTC
>NA|TRBJ1-5|NA|16|TRBV19
CASIPTGSPANQPQHF
TGTGCCAGTATTCCAACCGGGTCCCCCGCGAATCAGCCCCAGCATTTT
>NA|TRBJ2-1|TRBD1|17|TRBV19
CASSRTGQGVSYNEQFF
TGTGCCAGTAGTCGAACCGGACAGGGGGTCTCCTACAATGAGCAGTTCTTC
>few|TRBJ2-2|NA|14|TRBV6-5
CASSFTGNTGELFF
TGTGCCAGCAGTTTCACAGGGAACACCGGGGAGCTGTTTTTT